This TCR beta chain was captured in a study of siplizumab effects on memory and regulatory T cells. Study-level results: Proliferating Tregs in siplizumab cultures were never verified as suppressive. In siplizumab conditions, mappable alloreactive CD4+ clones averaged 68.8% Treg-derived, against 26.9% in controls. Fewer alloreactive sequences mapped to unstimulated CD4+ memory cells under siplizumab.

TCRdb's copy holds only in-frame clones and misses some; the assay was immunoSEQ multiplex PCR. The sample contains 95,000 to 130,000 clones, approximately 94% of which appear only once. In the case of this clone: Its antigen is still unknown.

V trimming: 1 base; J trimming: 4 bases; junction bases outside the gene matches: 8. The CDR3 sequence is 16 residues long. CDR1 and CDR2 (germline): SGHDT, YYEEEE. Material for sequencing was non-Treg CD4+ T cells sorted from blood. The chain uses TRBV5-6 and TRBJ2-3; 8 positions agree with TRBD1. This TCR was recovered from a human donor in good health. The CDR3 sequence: CASSLIDRGRSDTQYF. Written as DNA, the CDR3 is TGTGCCAGCAGCTTGATAGACAGGGGTCGGTCAGATACGCAGTATTTT.